The clone carrying this T cell receptor (beta chain) was seen more than once but under ten times. Original processing methods: Researchers report that nucleated cell counts were estimated from reference gene primer amplification. The protocol was immunoSEQ multiplex PCR, while the TCRdb copy is restricted to in-frame clones and leaves out a portion. Clonal size and the V and J genes are those of that table, whereas D and trimming came from the DNA. The repertoire consists of 40,000 to 65,000 clones, with approximately 80% occurring once and the leading ten covering around 15%. The sample comes from a study of blood T cell repertoires in COVID-19. Study in general: Samples taken during acute and convalescent COVID-19 were collected in the United States, Italy and Spain. In each case, the material was cDNA or gDNA derived from T cells, B-cell-depleted T cells, or PBMCs.

From germline, CDR1 is LGHNA and CDR2 YNFKEQ. The CDR3 consists of 15 residues. V was trimmed by 6 bases and J by 1 base, leaving 13 bases between them. J is TRBJ1-5 and V is TRBV4-2; unclear D gene. The clonotype originates from a human donor in a cohort sampled during active COVID-19. The material sequenced was peripheral blood. CDR3 amino acids: CASSSEYVSNQPQHF. The CDR3 nucleotides are TGTGCCAGCAGTAGCGAGTACGTGAGCAATCAGCCCCAGCATTTT.